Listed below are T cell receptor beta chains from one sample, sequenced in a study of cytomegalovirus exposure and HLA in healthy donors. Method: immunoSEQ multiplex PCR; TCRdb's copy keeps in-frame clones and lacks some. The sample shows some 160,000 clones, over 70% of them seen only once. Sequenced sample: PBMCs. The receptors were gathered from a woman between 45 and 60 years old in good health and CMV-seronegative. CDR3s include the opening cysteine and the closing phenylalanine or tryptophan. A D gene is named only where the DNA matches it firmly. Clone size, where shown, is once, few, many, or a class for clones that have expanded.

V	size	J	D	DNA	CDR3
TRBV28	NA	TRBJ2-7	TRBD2	TGTGCCAGCACATCCGGGGGACTAGCGGGAGATCGATCCTACGAGCAGTACTTC	CASTSGGLAGDRSYEQYF
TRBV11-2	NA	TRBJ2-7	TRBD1	TGTGCCAGCAGCGTCCGGGACAGGGGTTACTACGAGCAGTACTTC	CASSVRDRGYYEQYF
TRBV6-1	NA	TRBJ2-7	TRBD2	TGTGCCAGCAGTGGGCCTAGCGGGGCCTACGAGCAGTACTTC	CASSGPSGAYEQYF
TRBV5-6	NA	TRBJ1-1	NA	TGTGCCAGCAGCTACCCAGGGGTGGGTAACACTGAAGCTTTCTTT	CASSYPGVGNTEAFF
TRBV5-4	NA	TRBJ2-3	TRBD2	TGTGCCAGCAGCTTGGATAGCGGGAGTACAGATACGCAGTATTTT	CASSLDSGSTDTQYF
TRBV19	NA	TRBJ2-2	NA	TGTGCCAGTACTTGGACAACGAACACCGGGGAGCTGTTTTTT	CASTWTTNTGELFF
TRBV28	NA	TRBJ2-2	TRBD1	TGTGCCAGCAGCGAATCCGGGACAGGGAACACCGGGGAGCTGTTTTTT	CASSESGTGNTGELFF
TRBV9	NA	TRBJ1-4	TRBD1	TGTGCCAGCAGCGGCGGACAGGGGGTACGTGAAAAACTGTTTTTT	CASSGGQGVREKLFF
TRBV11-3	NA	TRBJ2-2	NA	TGTGCCAGCAGCCCCGTAAACACCGGGGAGCTGTTTTTT	CASSPVNTGELFF
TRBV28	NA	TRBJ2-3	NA	TGTGCCAGCAGTCCCCCTCCTCGGGTTAGCACAGATACGCAGTATTTT	CASSPPPRVSTDTQYF
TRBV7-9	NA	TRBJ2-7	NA	TGTTCCAGCAGCTTCCCGACAGCAGGCGAGCAGTACTTC	CSSSFPTAGEQYF
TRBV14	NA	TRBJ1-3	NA	TGTGCCAGCAGCCAGTCGGGGTCTGGAAACACCATATATTTT	CASSQSGSGNTIYF
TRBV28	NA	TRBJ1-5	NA	TGTGCCAGTACCCTTCTGGGGGGAGAAGCTCAGCCCCAGCATTTT	CASTLLGGEAQPQHF
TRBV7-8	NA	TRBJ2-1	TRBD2	TGTGCCAGCAGCATAGGGACTAGCGGGAGGGGGGAGCAGTTCTTC	CASSIGTSGRGEQFF
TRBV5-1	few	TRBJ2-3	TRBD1	TGCGCCAGCAGCTTAACAGGGGGCTACACAGATACGCAGTATTTT	CASSLTGGYTDTQYF
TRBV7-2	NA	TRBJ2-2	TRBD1	TGTGCCAGCACGACAGGGGACCATCGGGGGGAGCTGTTTTTT	CASTTGDHRGELFF
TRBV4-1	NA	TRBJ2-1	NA	TGCGCCAGCAGCCAAAACGCACAGTGGAACTACAATGAGCAGTTCTTC	CASSQNAQWNYNEQFF
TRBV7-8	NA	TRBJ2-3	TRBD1	TGTGCCAGCAGCTTAGCGCGGACAGGGTTAAGGGATACGCAGTATTTT	CASSLARTGLRDTQYF
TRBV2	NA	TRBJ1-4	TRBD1	TGTGCCAGCAGTCCGGGACAGGGGAGGAAACTGTTTTTT	CASSPGQGRKLFF
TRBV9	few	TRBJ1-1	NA	TGTGCCAGCAGCGTAGCCCCTAAGAACACTGAAGCTTTCTTT	CASSVAPKNTEAFF
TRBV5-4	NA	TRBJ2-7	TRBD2	TGTGCCAGCAGCCTGAGCGGGAGTAGGTCCTACGAGCAGTACTTC	CASSLSGSRSYEQYF
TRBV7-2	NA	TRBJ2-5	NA	TGTGCCAGCAACCCAGGGCGCGCCCAAGAGACCCAGTACTTC	CASNPGRAQETQYF
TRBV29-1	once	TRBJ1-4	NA	TGCAGCGTTGGACAGCTCGGTGTAGGGTCTGCAAAACTGTTTTTT	CSVGQLGVGSAKLFF
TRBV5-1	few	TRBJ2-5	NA	TGCGCCAGCAGCTTGGACCCAACCGGCCAAGAGACCCAGTACTTC	CASSLDPTGQETQYF
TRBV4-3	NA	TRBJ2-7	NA	TGCGCCAGCAGCCTTACGCACGGACGGGAGAACTACGAGCAGTACTTC	CASSLTHGRENYEQYF
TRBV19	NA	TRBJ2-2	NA	TGTGCCAGTAGTATCGCCCAGGGGGGAACCGGGGAGCTGTTTTTT	CASSIAQGGTGELFF
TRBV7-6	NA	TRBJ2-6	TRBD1	TGTGCCAGCAGCTTGGGACAGGGACGATCCGGGGCCAACGTCCTGACTTTC	CASSLGQGRSGANVLTF
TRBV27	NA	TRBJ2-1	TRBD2	TGTGCCAGCAGACTAGCGGGGGGGACCTACAATGAGCAGTTCTTC	CASRLAGGTYNEQFF
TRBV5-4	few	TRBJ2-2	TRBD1	TGTGCCAGCAGCAGGGACAGCGACACCGGGGAGCTGTTTTTT	CASSRDSDTGELFF
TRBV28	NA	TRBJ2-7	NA	TGTGCCAGCAGTTTATCCGCTTCGAGGGAGCAGTACTTC	CASSLSASREQYF
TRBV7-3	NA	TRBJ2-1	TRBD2	TGTGCCAGCAGCCCTGTCCTAGCGGGATTGAATGAGCAGTTCTTC	CASSPVLAGLNEQFF
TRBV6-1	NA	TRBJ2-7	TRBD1	TGTGCCGCGGGACAGGGGTTTGGCGAGCAGTACTTC	CAAGQGFGEQYF
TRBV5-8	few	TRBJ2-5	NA	TGTGCCAGCAGCTACTGGTCGGAGACCCAGTACTTC	CASSYWSETQYF
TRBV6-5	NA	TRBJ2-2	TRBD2	TGTGCCAGCAGTGGACTAGCGGGGACGGCCGGGGAGCTGTTTTTT	CASSGLAGTAGELFF
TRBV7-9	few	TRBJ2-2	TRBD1	TGTGCCAGCAGCCTGGGACAGGGACCCACCGGGGAGCTGTTTTTT	CASSLGQGPTGELFF
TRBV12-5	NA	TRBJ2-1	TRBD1	TGTGCTAGTGCTGACAGGGGGCCGTACAATGAGCAGTTCTTC	CASADRGPYNEQFF
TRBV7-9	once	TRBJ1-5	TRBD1	TGTGCCAGCGGACAGGGGAGCAATCAGCCCCAGCATTTT	CASGQGSNQPQHF
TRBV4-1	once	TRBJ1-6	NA	TGCGCCAGCAGCCAAGATGGAAGGGGAGGCTTCTATAATTCACCCCTCCACTTT	CASSQDGRGGFYNSPLHF
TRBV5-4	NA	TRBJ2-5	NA	TGTGCCAGCAGCTGGCGTGAGGACAAGGAGACCCAGTACTTC	CASSWREDKETQYF
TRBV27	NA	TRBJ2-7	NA	TGTGCCAGTAGGCAGCCAGGGGACCCAAATTTCTACGAGCAGTACTTC	CASRQPGDPNFYEQYF
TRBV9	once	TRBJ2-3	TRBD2	TGTGCCAGCAGCGGGAAACTAGCGGGTAGCACAGATACGCAGTATTTT	CASSGKLAGSTDTQYF
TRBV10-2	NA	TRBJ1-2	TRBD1	TGCGCCAGCAGAAATACAGGGGACGGGAACTATGGCTACACCTTC	CASRNTGDGNYGYTF
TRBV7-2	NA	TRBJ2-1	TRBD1	TGTGCCAGCAGAAGCACAGGGGCCGACCCTTACAATGAGCAGTTCTTC	CASRSTGADPYNEQFF
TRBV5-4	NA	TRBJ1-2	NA	TGTGCCAGCAGCTCGTCAGGGGACGCTAACTATGGCTACACCTTC	CASSSSGDANYGYTF
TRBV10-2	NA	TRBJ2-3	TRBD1	TGCGCCAGCTCTGACAGGGATAGTAAAGATACGCAGTATTTT	CASSDRDSKDTQYF
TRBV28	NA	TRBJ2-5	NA	TGTGCCAGCAAGGTTTTCTCTAAGGGGGAGACCCAGTACTTC	CASKVFSKGETQYF
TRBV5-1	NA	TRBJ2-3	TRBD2	TGCGCCAGCAGCTTGGCGACTAGCGGGAGCACAGGTACGCAGTATTTT	CASSLATSGSTGTQYF
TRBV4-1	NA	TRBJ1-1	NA	TGCGCCAGCAGCCAAGTCGAAGGGGGGGACACTGAAGCTTTCTTT	CASSQVEGGDTEAFF